One sample yielded the 21 T cell receptor beta chains listed below, sequenced in a study of cytomegalovirus exposure and HLA in healthy donors. In the PCR, 60 Vbeta and 13 Jbeta primers were used. Here immunoSEQ multiplex PCR was the method, and the copy in TCRdb shows in-frame clones only, minus some. This sample has approximately 100,000 clones; 76% occur once, and the top ten carry about a tenth. Sequenced input: PBMCs. These receptors all come from a woman under 30 in good health and CMV-seropositive.

This clone was counted a few times. This chain joins TRBV5-1 and TRBJ2-7, with 7 bases lining up with TRBD1. CDR1 and CDR2 from the germline V gene are SGHRS and YFSETQ. Trimming took 3 bases from V and 3 from J; bases not matched to a gene: 6. CDR3 length equals 14 residues. The CDR3 DNA reads TGCGCCAGCAGCTACAACAGGGGTAACTACGAGCAGTACTTC. As protein: CASSYNRGNYEQYF.

This clone was seen only once. The chain is built from TRBV6-6 and TRBJ2-7; tentatively, D is TRBD2 (5 bases). The V gene lost 9 bases and the J gene lost 0 bases, with 15 bases spanning the gap. CDR1 MNHNY and CDR2 SVGAGI come from the germline V gene (reference sequence). The CDR3 sequence is 14 residues long. The DNA for the CDR3 is TGTGCCAGGAGTCGGGATGGGCACTCCTACGAGCAGTACTTC. Translated, it gives CARSRDGHSYEQYF.

This clone was observed a handful of times. The chain recombines TRBV2 with TRBJ2-7, with a weak D call TRBD2 (7 bases). The ends were cut back, 6 bases at V and 1 base at J, with 16 bases in the middle. The CDR3 totals 15 residues. CDR1 and CDR2 from the germline V gene are SNHLY and FYNNEI. The CDR3 sequence is CASRGGGTKSYEQYF. CDR3 in DNA: TGTGCCAGCAGGGGAGGGGGGACAAAGTCCTACGAGCAGTACTTC.

The table lists this clone with a count of one. The chain employs TRBV29-1 and TRBJ1-3; no clear D gene. The germline V gene encodes CDR1 SQVTM and CDR2 ANQGSEA. Trimming took 4 bases from V and 2 from J, leaving 6 bases between them. The CDR3 extends over 12 amino acids. In DNA form, the CDR3 reads TGCAGCGTTGCAAAAACTGGAAACACCATATATTTT. Translating gives CSVAKTGNTIYF.

The sample holds one count of this clone. The chain combines TRBV13 with TRBJ2-7; 8 nucleotides line up with TRBD1. CDR1 and CDR2 (germline): PRHDT, FYEKMQ (reference sequence). The CDR3 is made up of 15 amino acids. J gave up 4 bases and V 2 bases, and 7 bases lay outside the gene matches. The CDR3, as DNA: TGTGCCAGCAGCTTAAGGACAGGGAGATTTTACGAGCAGTACTTC. It encodes CASSLRTGRFYEQYF.

V gene TRBV2 combines with J gene TRBJ1-1; possibly TRBD1 for D (5 bases). V lost 3 bases, J lost 7 bases, and 12 bases lay in between. The CDR3 sequence is 13 residues long. The germline V gene encodes CDR1 SNHLY and CDR2 FYNNEI. The DNA for the CDR3 is TGTGCCAGCAGTGACGCCGGGGGGGGTGAAGCTTTCTTT. It encodes CASSDAGGGEAFF.

This rearrangement joins TRBV6-5 to TRBJ2-5; 9 nucleotides line up with TRBD2. TRBJ2-7 explains the end of the DNA better; the J call may be wrong. The CDR3 extends over 13 amino acids. From germline, CDR1 is MNHEY and CDR2 SVGAGI. The CDR3 region has the DNA TGTGCCAGCAGGCGGGAGGGCGTCCACGAGCAGTACTTC. Amino acids: CASRREGVHEQYF.

The chain couples TRBV28 to TRBJ1-4, with D possibly matching TRBD1 (5 bases). The CDR3 loop spans 14 amino acids. V gave up 6 bases and J gave up 0 bases, with 8 bases separating them. CDR1 and CDR2 (germline): MDHEN, SYDVKM. The CDR3 DNA sequence: TGTGCCAGCAGGACAGCTGCAACTAATGAAAAACTGTTTTTT. Amino acids: CASRTAATNEKLFF.

The V call is TRBV7-2, the J call TRBJ2-5; a weak D match, TRBD1 (5 bases). There are 15 residues in the CDR3. Germline V gene sequence: CDR1 SGHTA, CDR2 FQGNSA. The V gene lost 3 bases and the J gene lost 2 bases, with 13 bases spanning the gap. The CDR3 nucleotides are TGTGCCAGCAGCTTGGGTCAGGGCCGGCAAGAGACCCAGTACTTC. Amino acids: CASSLGQGRQETQYF. The whole variable domain, remainder taken from reference TRBV7-2 and TRBJ2-5, is GAGVSQSPSNKVTEKGKDVELRCDPISGHTALYWYRQSLGQGLEFLIYFQGNSAPDKSGLPSDRFSAERTGGSVSTLTIQRTQQEDSAVYLCASSLGQGRQETQYFGPGTRLLVL.

The V and J genes are TRBV9 and TRBJ2-3; D is possibly TRBD2 (6 bases). The CDR3 loop spans 14 amino acids. V gave up 0 bases and J gave up 4 bases, with 9 bases separating them. Germline V CDR1 and CDR2: SGDLS, YYNGEE. CDR3 nucleotide sequence: TGTGCCAGCAGCGTAGACGGGGAGGCAGATACGCAGTATTTT. Translated: CASSVDGEADTQYF. Full variable domain (remainder filled in from reference TRBV9 and TRBJ2-3): DSGVTQTPKHLITATGQRVTLRCSPRSGDLSVYWYQQSLDQGLQFLIQYYNGEERAKGNILERFSAQQFPDLHSELNLSSLELGDSALYFCASSVDGEADTQYFGPGTRLTVL.

The chain joins TRBV27 to TRBJ1-6, with D possibly TRBD1 on 5 matching bases. The length of the CDR3 is 16 residues. CDR1 is MNHEY, CDR2 SMNVEV, per germline (reference sequence). Trimming took off 5 bases at V and 1 base at J, with 12 bases between the two ends. CDR3 region: CASSIDQGSYNSPLHF. DNA of the CDR3: TGTGCCAGCAGTATTGATCAGGGTTCCTATAATTCACCCCTCCACTTT.

Concerning this clone: This CDR3 is also generated by other DNA sequences in the sample. V gene TRBV5-1 combines with J gene TRBJ1-5, with D hard to call. This CDR3 has 15 residues. With 0 bases removed from V and 3 bases from J, the gap between germline ends came to 10 bases. Germline-derived CDR1 and CDR2 are SGHRS and YFSETQ. CDR3 DNA: TGCGCCAGCAGCTTGGCCGGGTCTAACAATCAGCCCCAGCATTTT. Protein: CASSLAGSNNQPQHF.

V usage is TRBV6-1 and J usage is TRBJ2-7, with 14 bases identical to TRBD2. CDR3 length: 17 residues. Losses at the gene ends were 4 bases for V and 3 bases for J; bases not matched to a gene: 8. Per the germline V gene, CDR1 is MNHNS and CDR2 is SASEGT. CDR3 sequence reads: CASSAGTSGGLYYEQYF. The CDR3 bases are TGTGCCAGCAGTGCCGGGACTAGCGGGGGCCTATACTACGAGCAGTACTTC.

The CDR3 loop is CASSIQVPGELFF. The CDR3 DNA is TGCGCCAGCAGCATACAGGTCCCCGGGGAGCTGTTTTTT. The V call is TRBV5-1, the J call TRBJ2-2; D perhaps matches TRBD1 (5 bases). This CDR3 is 13 amino acids long. V lost 4 bases, J lost 6 bases, and 10 bases lay in between. The V gene's germline CDR1 is SGHRS and CDR2 YFSETQ.

This clone showed up just a few times. The rearrangement joins TRBV6-1 to TRBJ2-7; D perhaps matches TRBD1 (5 bases). V shed 5 bases and J shed 4 bases, with 9 bases lying between them. CDR1 MNHNS and CDR2 SASEGT come from the germline V gene. This CDR3 spans 12 amino acids. The CDR3 here is CASSSGHYEQYF. CDR3 in DNA: TGTGCCAGCAGTTCCGGACATTACGAGCAGTACTTC.

This chain connects TRBV2 to TRBJ1-3; 11 bases align to TRBD1. Germline-derived CDR1 and CDR2 are SNHLY and FYNNEI. CDR3 length: 17 amino acids. The V and J ends lost 6 bases and 2 bases, in that order; junction bases with no gene match: 9. Here the CDR3 reads CASSTDRGRGTGNTIYF. The CDR3 DNA reads TGTGCCAGCAGCACGGACAGGGGGCGAGGAACTGGAAACACCATATATTTT.

This clone was observed a few times. The chain couples TRBV28 to TRBJ2-7; TRBD2 matches at 14 bases. J was trimmed by 1 base and V by 10 bases; bases with no gene match: 9. CDR3 size: 16 residues. CDR1 and CDR2 from the germline V gene are MDHEN and SYDVKM. The CDR3 nucleotides are TGTGCCATCGCGACTAGCGGGAGGGTTAGTTCCTACGAGCAGTACTTC. Its protein is CAIATSGRVSSYEQYF.

This clone was counted at least ten times. The chain recombines TRBV4-1 with TRBJ1-3; 7 nucleotides match TRBD1. This CDR3 contains 17 residues. Germline V gene sequence: CDR1 MGHRA, CDR2 YSYEKL. V dropped 4 bases and J dropped 2; count of bases not matched to a gene: 11. CDR3 amino acids: CASSRPGLDRAGNTIYF. CDR3 nucleotides: TGCGCCAGCAGCCGACCTGGTCTAGACAGGGCTGGAAACACCATATATTTT.

This sequence joins TRBV28 and TRBJ2-6, with D hard to call. V lost 2 bases to trimming and J lost 2 bases, with 16 bases between them. Per germline, CDR1 MDHEN and CDR2 SYDVKM. The CDR3 is 18 residues long. The CDR3 loop reads CASSLRLRRLPGANVLTF. Here the CDR3 DNA reads TGTGCCAGCAGTTTACGACTTCGACGTCTTCCTGGGGCCAACGTCCTGACTTTC.

This clone was counted once. J is TRBJ2-2 and V is TRBV28, with 7 nucleotides matching TRBD1. CDR1 and CDR2 (germline): MDHEN, SYDVKM. The CDR3 extends over 16 amino acids. The junction had 7 bases not matched to a gene; V was cut back by 3 bases and J by 3 bases. CDR3 sequence reads: CASSFHPGGHTGELFF. CDR3 nucleotide sequence: TGTGCCAGCAGTTTCCATCCAGGGGGTCACACCGGGGAGCTGTTTTTT.

This rearrangement joins TRBV4-2 to TRBJ2-1; D is perhaps TRBD1 (5 bases). V lost 8 bases and J lost 7, with 12 bases in between. Germline V gene sequence: CDR1 LGHNA, CDR2 YNFKEQ. The CDR3 runs 12 residues. The CDR3 nucleotides are TGTGCCAGCGGGGCGGACAAGAATGAGCAGTTCTTC. It yields the protein CASGADKNEQFF.